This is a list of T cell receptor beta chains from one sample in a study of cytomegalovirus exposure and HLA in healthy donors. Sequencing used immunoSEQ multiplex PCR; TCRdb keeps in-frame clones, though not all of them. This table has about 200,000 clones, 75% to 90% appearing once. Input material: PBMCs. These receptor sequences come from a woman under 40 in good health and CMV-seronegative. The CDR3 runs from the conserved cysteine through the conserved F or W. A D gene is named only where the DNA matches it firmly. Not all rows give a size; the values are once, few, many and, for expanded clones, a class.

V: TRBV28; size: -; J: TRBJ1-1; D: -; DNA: TGTGCCAGCAGTCCCCTAGGGTTAGGGGACACTGAAGCTTTCTTT; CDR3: CASSPLGLGDTEAFF
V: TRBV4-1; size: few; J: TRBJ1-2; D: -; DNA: TGCGCCAGCAGCCACCCGGGGGGGCGCGGGGGCTACACCTTC; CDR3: CASSHPGGRGGYTF
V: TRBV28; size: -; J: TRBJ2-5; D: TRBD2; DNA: TGTGCCAGCAGTCCGCCACGGGGGGGAGCTTGGGAGACCCAGTACTTC; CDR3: CASSPPRGGAWETQYF
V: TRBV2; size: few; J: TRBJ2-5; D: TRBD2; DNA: TGTGCCAGCAGTGGCCCTAGCGGGGAGACCCAGTACTTC; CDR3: CASSGPSGETQYF
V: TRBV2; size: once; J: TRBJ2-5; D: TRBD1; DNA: TGTGCCAGCAGCCGGGACAGTGAAGAGACCCAGTACTTC; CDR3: CASSRDSEETQYF
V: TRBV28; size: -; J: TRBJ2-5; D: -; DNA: TGTGCCAGCCGTCTACCTGGGAGGGAGACCCAGTACTTC; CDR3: CASRLPGRETQYF
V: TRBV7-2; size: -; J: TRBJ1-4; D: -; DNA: TGTGCCAGCAGCTTAGGCGGGGCCCCAGCGAATGAAAAACTGTTTTTT; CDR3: CASSLGGAPANEKLFF
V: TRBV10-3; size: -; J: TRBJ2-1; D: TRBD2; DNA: TGTGCCATCAGTGACGGGAGCGGGGGGGCCAATGAGCAGTTCTTC; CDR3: CAISDGSGGANEQFF
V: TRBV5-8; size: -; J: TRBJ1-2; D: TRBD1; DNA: TGTGCCAGCAACCTTCAGACAGGGTCCCTTTCGGGCTACACCTTC; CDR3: CASNLQTGSLSGYTF
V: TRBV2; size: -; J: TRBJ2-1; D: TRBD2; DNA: TGTGCCAGCAGGGAACTAGCGGGGTCTGAGCAGTTCTTC; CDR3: CASRELAGSEQFF
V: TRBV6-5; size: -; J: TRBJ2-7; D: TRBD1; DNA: TGTGCCAGCGGACGACAGGGGCCCTACGAGCAGTACTTC; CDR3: CASGRQGPYEQYF
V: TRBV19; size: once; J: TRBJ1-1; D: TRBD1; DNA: TGTGCCAGTAGTATTGGGACAGCAAACACTGAAGCTTTCTTT; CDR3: CASSIGTANTEAFF
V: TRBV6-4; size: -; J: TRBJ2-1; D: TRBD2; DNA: TGTGCCAGCAGTACGACTAGCGGCACCTACAATGAGCAGTTCTTC; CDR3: CASSTTSGTYNEQFF
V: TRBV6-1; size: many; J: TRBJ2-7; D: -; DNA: TGTGCCAGCAGTGAAGAAGAGGCTTTCTACGAGCAGTACTTC; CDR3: CASSEEEAFYEQYF
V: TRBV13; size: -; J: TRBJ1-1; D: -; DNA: TGTGCCAGCAGCTTAGCCGGAGAAGGGAACACTGAAGCTTTCTTT; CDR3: CASSLAGEGNTEAFF
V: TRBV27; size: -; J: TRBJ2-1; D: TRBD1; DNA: TGTGCCAGCAGCTTTACAGGGGGGTCCTACAATGAGCAGTTCTTC; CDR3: CASSFTGGSYNEQFF
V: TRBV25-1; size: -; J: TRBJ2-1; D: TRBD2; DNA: TGTGCCAGCAGTGGCGGTGCTAGCGGGATTCGGGAGCAGTTCTTC; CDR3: CASSGGASGIREQFF
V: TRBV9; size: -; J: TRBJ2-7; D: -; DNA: TGTGCCAGCAGCGTTCTCGCCTCAGGAGGCGTGGAACTACAAAGCTCCTACGAGCAGTACTTC; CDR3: CASSVLASGGVELQSSYEQYF
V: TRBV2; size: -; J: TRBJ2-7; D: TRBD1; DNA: TGTGCCAGCAGTTCCGGGACAGGGTCGGACGAGCAGTACTTC; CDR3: CASSSGTGSDEQYF
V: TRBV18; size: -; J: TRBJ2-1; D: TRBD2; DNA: TGTGCCAGCTCAGAGCGGGAGTTCGCCTACAATGAGCAGTTCTTC; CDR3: CASSEREFAYNEQFF
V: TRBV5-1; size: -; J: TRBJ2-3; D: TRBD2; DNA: TGCGCCAGCAGCGCGGGAGGGGCAGATACGCAGTATTTT; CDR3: CASSAGGADTQYF
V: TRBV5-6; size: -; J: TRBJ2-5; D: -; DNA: TGTGCCAGCAGCTTGGCGGGGATCCAAGAGACCCAGTACTTC; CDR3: CASSLAGIQETQYF
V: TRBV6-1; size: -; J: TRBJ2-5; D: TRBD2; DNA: TGTGCCAGCAGTGAAGCTAGACTAGCGGGAGTAGGGGAGACCCAGTACTTC; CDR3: CASSEARLAGVGETQYF
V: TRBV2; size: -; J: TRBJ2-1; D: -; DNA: TGTGCCAGCAGGGCCATCTTGGGGGGGGGCGGTGAGCAGTTCTTC; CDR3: CASRAILGGGGEQFF
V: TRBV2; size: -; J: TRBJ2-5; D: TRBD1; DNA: TGTGCCAGCAGCGGGGGACAGGGGGGATATGAGACCCAGTACTTC; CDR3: CASSGGQGGYETQYF
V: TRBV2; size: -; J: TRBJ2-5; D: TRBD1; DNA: TGTGCCGCCAGCCCTGCGGGACAGGGCATAGAGACCCAGTACTTC; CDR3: CAASPAGQGIETQYF
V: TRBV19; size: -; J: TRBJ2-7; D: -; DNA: TGTGCCAGTAGTTTAACTTGGACAAATTACGAGCAGTACTTC; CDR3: CASSLTWTNYEQYF
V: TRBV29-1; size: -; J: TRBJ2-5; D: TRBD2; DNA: TGCAGCGTTGATTCCTGGGAGGGACAAGAGACCCAGTACTTC; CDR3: CSVDSWEGQETQYF
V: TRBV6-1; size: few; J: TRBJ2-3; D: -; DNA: TGTGCCAGCAGTGAACGGGCGGGGCGCACAGATACGCAGTATTTT; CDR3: CASSERAGRTDTQYF
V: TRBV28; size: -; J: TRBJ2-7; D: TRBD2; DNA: TGTGCCAGCAGTTCTAGCGGGCCGTCCTACGAGCAGTACTTC; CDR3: CASSSSGPSYEQYF
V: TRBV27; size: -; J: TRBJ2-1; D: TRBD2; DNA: TGTGCCAGCAGTTTATTACTAGCGGGCTCCTACAATGAGCAGTTCTTC; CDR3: CASSLLLAGSYNEQFF
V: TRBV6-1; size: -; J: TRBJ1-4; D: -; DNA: TGTGCCAGCAGTGAAGTCGGCAGACTAAATGAAAAACTGTTTTTT; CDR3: CASSEVGRLNEKLFF
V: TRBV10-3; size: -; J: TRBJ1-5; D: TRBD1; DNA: TGTGCCACCACAGGGGGCGTGAGCAATCAGCCCCAGCATTTT; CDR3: CATTGGVSNQPQHF